This TCR beta chain came from a study of T cells after yellow fever vaccination. This clonotype appeared many times. Its cognate antigen is unknown. Regarding the study as a whole: There was a small share of clonotypes that showed up in both the CD4 and CD8 compartments.

Each CDR3 protein gets one entry after TCRdb re-called the 5' RACE reads with MiXCR. Among under 150,000 distinct CDR3 sequences listed, about 7.7% were seen once. The sample here was CD4+ T cells sorted from PBMCs, taken 5 days after the yellow fever booster vaccination. This receptor was identified in a man aged 25 to 45 who received the YFV17D yellow fever vaccine.

This chain's CDR3 is CASSFPGDTDTQYF. The CDR3 DNA is TGTGCCAGCAGCTTCCCAGGGGACACAGATACGCAGTATTTT. V usage is TRBV7-8 and J usage is TRBJ2-3; weak D call: TRBD1 (6 bases). Germline loops: CDR1 SGHVS, CDR2 FQNEAQ. The V gene lost 3 bases and the J gene lost 2 bases, with 9 bases spanning the gap. The CDR3 is 14 amino acids.